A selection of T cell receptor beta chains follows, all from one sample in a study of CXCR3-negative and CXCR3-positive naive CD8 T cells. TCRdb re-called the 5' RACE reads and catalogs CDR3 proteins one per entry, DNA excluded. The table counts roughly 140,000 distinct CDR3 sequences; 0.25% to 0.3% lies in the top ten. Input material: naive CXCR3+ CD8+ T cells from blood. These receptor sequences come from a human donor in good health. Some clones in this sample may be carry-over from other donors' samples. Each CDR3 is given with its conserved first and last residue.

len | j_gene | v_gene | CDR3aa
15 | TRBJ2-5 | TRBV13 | CASSLIAGGGETQYF
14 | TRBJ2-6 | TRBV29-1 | CSVEDRSGANVLTF
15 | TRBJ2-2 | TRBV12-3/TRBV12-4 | CASSISGRRAGELFF
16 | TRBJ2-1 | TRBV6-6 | CASSFSTKNTLNEQFF
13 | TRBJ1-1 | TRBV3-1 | CASSFEGNTEAFF
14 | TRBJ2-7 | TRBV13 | CASSVDRTTYEQYF
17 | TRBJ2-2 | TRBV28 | CASNPSRRMDYTGELFF
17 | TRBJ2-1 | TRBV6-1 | CASRQKGGRGDYNEQFF
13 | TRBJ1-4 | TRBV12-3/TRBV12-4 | CASRDDRNEKLFF
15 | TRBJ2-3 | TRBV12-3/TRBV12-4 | CASRPARPNWDTQYF
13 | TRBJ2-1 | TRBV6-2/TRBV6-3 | CASRTPDELGQFF
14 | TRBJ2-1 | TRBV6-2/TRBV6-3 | CASRPSVSYNEQFF
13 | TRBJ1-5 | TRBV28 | CASSLALNQPQHF
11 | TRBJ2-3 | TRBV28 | CASSTGNTQYF
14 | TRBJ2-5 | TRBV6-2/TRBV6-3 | CASSYSGVSETQYF
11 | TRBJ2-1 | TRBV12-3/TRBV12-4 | CASSPINEQFF
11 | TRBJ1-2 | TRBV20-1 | CSATIQGAGTF
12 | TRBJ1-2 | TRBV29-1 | CSVEEQNYGYTF
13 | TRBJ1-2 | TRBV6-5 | CASSYSGAYGYTF
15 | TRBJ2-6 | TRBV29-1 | CSVEHGDTGANVLTF
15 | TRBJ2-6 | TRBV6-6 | CASSFEGSGANVLTF
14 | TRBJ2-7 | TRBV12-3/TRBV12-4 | CASSTTRSSYEQYF
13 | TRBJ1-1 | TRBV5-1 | CASSLGRGVEAFF
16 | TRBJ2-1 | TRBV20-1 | CSARPIVREVINEQFF
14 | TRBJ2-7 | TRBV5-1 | CASSSSGEGDEQYF
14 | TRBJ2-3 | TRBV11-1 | CASSLVAGADTQYF
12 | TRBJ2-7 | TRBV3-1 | CASIGQGSEQYF
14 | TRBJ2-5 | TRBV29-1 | CSVEVTGGGETQYF
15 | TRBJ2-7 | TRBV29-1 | CSVGIGTGEYYEQYF
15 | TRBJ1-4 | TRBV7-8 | CASSFLIQGSEKLFF
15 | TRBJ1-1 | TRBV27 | CASYTERDRDTEAFF
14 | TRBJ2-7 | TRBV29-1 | CSVSGLAETYEQYF
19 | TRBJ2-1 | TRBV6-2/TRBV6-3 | CASTQAPSISGTAYNEQFF
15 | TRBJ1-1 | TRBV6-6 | CASSTSGGGTSEAFF
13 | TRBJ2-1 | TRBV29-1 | CSVGGTGTDEQFF
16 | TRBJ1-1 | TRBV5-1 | CASSLSSGSRNTEAFF
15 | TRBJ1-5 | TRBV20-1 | CSAQPDGVGAQPQHF
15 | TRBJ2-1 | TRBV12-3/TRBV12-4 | CASSLWASGYNEQFF
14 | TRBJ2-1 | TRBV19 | CASSHTSGSPEQFF
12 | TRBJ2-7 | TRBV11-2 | CASSSGVWEQYF
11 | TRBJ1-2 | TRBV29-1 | CSVKDLDGYTF
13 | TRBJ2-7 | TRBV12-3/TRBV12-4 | CASTPRGDYEQYF
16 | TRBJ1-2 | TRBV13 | CASRTGTEAPNYGYTF
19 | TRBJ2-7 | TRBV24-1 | CATTAIAGAVISGSYEQYF
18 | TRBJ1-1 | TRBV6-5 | CASSYSTENAGVNTEAFF
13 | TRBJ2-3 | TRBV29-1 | CSAGSGSTDTQYF
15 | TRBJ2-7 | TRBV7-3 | CASSLYGGNPDEQYF
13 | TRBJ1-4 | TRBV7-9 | CASMRATNEKLFF